One sample yielded the 20 T cell receptor beta chains listed below, sequenced in a study of cytomegalovirus exposure and HLA in healthy donors. Only in-frame clones appear in the TCRdb table, and some are missing; sequencing was by immunoSEQ multiplex PCR. This sample has 140,000 or so clones, with roughly 89% found just once. The specimen was PBMCs. Every receptor here comes from a woman under 30 in good health and CMV-seropositive.

The CDR3 DNA reads TGTGCCAGTCTAGGATCAGGGACATACCGTCCCGGGGAGCTGTTTTTT. Translation: CASLGSGTYRPGELFF. The rearrangement joins TRBV2 to TRBJ2-2, with TRBD1 as a possible D gene (6 bases). Germline V gene sequence: CDR1 SNHLY, CDR2 FYNNEI. The length of the CDR3 is 16 residues. V lost 9 bases and J 6 bases, leaving 23 bases between the germline ends.

J is TRBJ1-6 and V is TRBV13; possibly TRBD1 for D (6 bases). V was trimmed by 2 bases and J by 7 bases, leaving 12 bases between them. CDR1 is PRHDT, CDR2 FYEKMQ, per germline (reference sequence). The CDR3 totals 15 residues. CDR3 nucleotide sequence: TGTGCCAGCAGCTTATGGGGGCTAGAAAATTCACCCCTCCACTTT. Translated: CASSLWGLENSPLHF.

The V call is TRBV19, the J call TRBJ2-3; a possible D gene is TRBD1 (5 bases). V was trimmed by 6 bases and J by 0 bases, leaving 10 bases between them. CDR3 size: 14 residues. The germline CDR1 and CDR2 sequences are LNHDA and SQIVND (reference sequence). CDR3 amino acids: CASRGRASTDTQYF. The CDR3 DNA sequence: TGTGCCAGTAGGGGCAGGGCCAGCACAGATACGCAGTATTTT.

The genes are TRBV27 and TRBJ1-5; TRBD1 is a possible D gene (6 bases). Trimming took 5 bases from V and 0 from J, leaving 11 bases between them. CDR3 size: 15 residues. Germline CDR1 MNHEY, CDR2 SMNVEV (reference sequence). The CDR3: CASSPRTVSNQPQHF. The CDR3 coding sequence is TGTGCCAGCAGTCCTCGGACAGTTAGCAATCAGCCCCAGCATTTT.

The gene calls are TRBV4-1 and TRBJ1-6; no clear D. V dropped 4 bases and J dropped 0 bases, with 10 bases sitting between them. In germline, CDR1 is MGHRA, CDR2 YSYEKL. This CDR3 region has 16 residues. CDR3 coding DNA: TGCGCCAGCAGCCTCCAGGTGAGCTCCTATAATTCACCCCTCCACTTT. As protein: CASSLQVSSYNSPLHF.

This chain links TRBV6-6 with TRBJ1-2; D is perhaps TRBD1 (6 bases). In germline, CDR1 is MNHNY, CDR2 SVGAGI (reference sequence). The V and J ends lost 0 bases and 6 bases respectively, with 11 bases between them. The CDR3 extends over 14 amino acids. CDR3 loop: CASSYSRTDNGYTF. CDR3 in DNA: TGTGCCAGCAGTTACTCTAGGACAGACAATGGCTACACCTTC.

The V gene is TRBV5-1, the J gene TRBJ2-7; TRBD2 matches 10 bases. J was trimmed by 4 bases and V by 0 bases; bases with no gene match: 1. CDR1 and CDR2 (germline): SGHRS, YFSETQ. The CDR3 is 14 residues long. The CDR3, as DNA: TGCGCCAGCAGCTTGGCTAGCGGGGGATACGAGCAGTACTTC. It yields the protein CASSLASGGYEQYF.

The J gene is TRBJ1-1, the V gene TRBV7-9; D gene unclear. The length of the CDR3 is 13 residues. The germline V and J ends were trimmed by 2 bases and 3 bases, with 7 bases remaining between them. From germline, CDR1 is SEHNR and CDR2 FQNEAQ (reference sequence). The CDR3 reads CASSLPVDTEAFF. As DNA, the CDR3 is TGTGCCAGCAGCTTACCAGTTGACACTGAAGCTTTCTTT.

In this sample, this clone turned up once. The genes are TRBV6-1 and TRBJ1-2, with TRBD1 identical over 8 bases. Trimming took 4 bases from V and 5 from J; bases not matched to a gene: 6. This CDR3 region has 14 residues. In germline, CDR1 is MNHNS, CDR2 SASEGT. CDR3 in amino acids: CASSARTGLYGYTF. CDR3 in DNA: TGTGCCAGCAGTGCCCGGACAGGGCTTTATGGCTACACCTTC.

The chain employs TRBV5-1 and TRBJ1-3; weak D call: TRBD1 (5 bases). Deletions cut 3 bases from V and 2 bases from J, with 12 bases between. This CDR3 region has 15 residues. Per the germline V gene, CDR1 is SGHRS and CDR2 is YFSETQ. CDR3 nucleotides: TGCGCCAGCAGCTCGGATGACAGCCCTGGAAACACCATATATTTT. It yields the protein CASSSDDSPGNTIYF.

The rearrangement joins TRBV11-2 to TRBJ2-7; D call uncertain. This CDR3 region has 14 residues. Per the germline V gene, CDR1 is SGHAT and CDR2 is FQNNGV. V was shortened by 2 bases and J by 6 bases, with 14 bases between the two germline ends. In DNA form, the CDR3 reads TGTGCCAGCAGCTTAAACTCTGATCCGCTCGAGCAGTACTTC. Protein sequence: CASSLNSDPLEQYF.

The chain carries TRBV30 and TRBJ1-1; TRBD1 matches 8 bases. The CDR3 runs 16 residues. CDR1 GTSNPN and CDR2 SVGIG come from the germline V gene (reference sequence). Trimming cost V 0 bases and J 5 bases; bases outside gene matches: 11. The CDR3 DNA reads as TGTGCCTGGAGTGTCTCACCGGACAGGGTGAGAACTGAAGCTTTCTTT. Its protein is CAWSVSPDRVRTEAFF.

This chain joins TRBV10-3 and TRBJ1-4; TRBD1 aligns across 10 bases. CDR1 is ENHRY, CDR2 SYGVKD, per germline. Trimming at V came to 2 bases and at J to 1 base, leaving 1 base not matched to a gene. This CDR3 is 16 amino acids long. The CDR3 here is CAISERTGGTNEKLFF. CDR3 DNA: TGTGCCATCAGTGAGAGGACAGGGGGAACTAATGAAAAACTGTTTTTT.

The V call is TRBV5-5, the J call TRBJ2-2; the D is unclear. Germline values: CDR1 SGHKS, CDR2 YYEKEE (reference sequence). Deletions cut 4 bases from V and 5 bases from J, with 9 bases between. The CDR3 extends over 13 amino acids. CDR3 protein: CASSLESTGELFF. In DNA, the CDR3 is TGTGCCAGCAGCCTGGAATCGACCGGGGAGCTGTTTTTT.

This clone was found once. V and J are TRBV5-6 and TRBJ2-7; D unresolved. The CDR3 loop spans 12 amino acids. Looked up from germline, CDR1 is SGHDT and CDR2 is YYEEEE. V was pared by 1 base and J by 3 bases, with 5 bases between. The CDR3 DNA follows: TGTGCCAGCAGCTTGTCCAACTACGAGCAGTACTTC. Its protein product is CASSLSNYEQYF. The full variable domain, completed using reference TRBV5-6 and TRBJ2-7, is DAGVTQSPTHLIKTRGQQVTLRCSPKSGHDTVSWYQQALGQGPQFIFQYYEEEERQRGNFPDRFSGHQFPNYSSELNVNALLLGDSALYLCASSLSNYEQYFGPGTRLTVT.

The count of this clone is one. V and J are TRBV25-1 and TRBJ1-5; no clear D gene. V gave up 10 bases and J gave up 3 bases, with 13 bases separating them. The germline CDR1 and CDR2 sequences are MGHDK and SYGVNS. The CDR3 totals 13 residues. The CDR3 DNA follows: TGTGCCACCGCCTCAGGTAACAATCAGCCCCAGCATTTT. Translating it yields CATASGNNQPQHF.

Here the CDR3 reads CASRGTGLMDGNSPLHF. In nucleotides, the CDR3 is TGTGCCAGCAGGGGGACAGGGTTAATGGACGGTAATTCACCCCTCCACTTT. The V and J genes are TRBV28 and TRBJ1-6, with 9 bases identical to TRBD1. This CDR3 is built from 17 residues. Germline CDR1 MDHEN, CDR2 SYDVKM. V was clipped by 6 bases and J by 6 bases; unmatched bases: 12.

This clone showed up just once. With a far larger clone one base away, a read error is the likely cause. This sequence joins TRBV10-3 and TRBJ2-7; 10 bases are a match to TRBD2. This CDR3 comprises 14 residues. The germline gives CDR1 ENHRY, CDR2 SYGVKD. The junction had 6 bases not matched to a gene; V was cut back by 5 bases and J by 5 bases. The chain's CDR3 is CAISWGTSVHEQYF. The CDR3 coding sequence is TGTGCCATCAGTTGGGGGACTAGCGTGCACGAGCAGTACTTC.

The CDR3 spells CASSSVLRQDASGNTIYF. DNA for the CDR3: TGTGCCAGCAGCTCTGTGCTTCGACAGGACGCCTCTGGAAACACCATATATTTT. The rearrangement uses TRBV7-6 and TRBJ1-3; maybe TRBD1 (6 bases). V lost 4 bases and J 0 bases, leaving 19 bases between the germline ends. Germline V gives CDR1 SGHVS, CDR2 FNYEAQ. The CDR3 is 18 amino acids.

J is TRBJ2-7 and V is TRBV16; tentatively, D is TRBD2 (6 bases). Trimming shortened V by 4 bases and J by 5 bases, and 9 bases separated the two germline ends. Germline-derived CDR1 and CDR2 are KGHSY and FQNENV. This CDR3 is built from 12 residues. The DNA for the CDR3 is TGTGCCAGCAGCCCGGGAGTGGACGAGCAGTACTTC. Protein product: CASSPGVDEQYF.